One and the same sample provided the 2 T cell receptor beta chains below, sequenced in a study of T cells in localized non-small cell lung cancer. TCRdb's copy holds only in-frame clones and misses some; the assay was immunoSEQ multiplex PCR. The table lists 25,000 to 35,000 clones, 91% of them singletons. Sequenced material: PBMCs, taken before any cancer treatment. Receptors originate from a man aged 35-69 years with stage II lung adenocarcinoma.

The chain combines TRBV19 with TRBJ2-1, with 10 bases lining up with TRBD2. Germline lookup yields CDR1 LNHDA and CDR2 SQIVND (reference sequence). This CDR3 spans 13 amino acids. V shed 6 bases and J 15 bases; nucleotides not matched to a gene: 11. CDR3 sequence reads: CASSLVLAGTLFF. The CDR3 DNA sequence: TGTGCCAGTAGCTTAGTACTAGCGGGGACTCTGTTCTTC.

V gene TRBV4-3 combines with J gene TRBJ2-7; the D is unclear. The V and J ends lost 0 bases and 0 bases respectively, with 9 bases between them. The germline gives CDR1 LGHNA, CDR2 YSLEER. CDR3 size: 15 residues. As DNA, the CDR3 is TGCGCCAGCAGCCAAGACGAATGGTCCTCCTACGAGCAGTACTTC. This gives the protein CASSQDEWSSYEQYF.